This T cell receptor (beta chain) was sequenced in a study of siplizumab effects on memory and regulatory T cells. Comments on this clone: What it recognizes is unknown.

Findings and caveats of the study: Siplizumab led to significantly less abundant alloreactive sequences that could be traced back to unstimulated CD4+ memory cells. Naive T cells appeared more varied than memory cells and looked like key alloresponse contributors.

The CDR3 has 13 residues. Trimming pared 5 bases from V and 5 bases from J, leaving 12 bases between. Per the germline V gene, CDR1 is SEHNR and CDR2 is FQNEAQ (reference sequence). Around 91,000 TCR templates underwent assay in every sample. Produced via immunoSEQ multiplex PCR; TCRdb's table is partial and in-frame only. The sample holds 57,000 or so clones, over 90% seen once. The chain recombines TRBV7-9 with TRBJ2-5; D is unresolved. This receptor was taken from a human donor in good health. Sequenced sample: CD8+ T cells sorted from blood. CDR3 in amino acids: CASSVVLRETQYF. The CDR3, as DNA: TGTGCCAGCAGCGTTGTGCTACGGGAGACCCAGTACTTC.